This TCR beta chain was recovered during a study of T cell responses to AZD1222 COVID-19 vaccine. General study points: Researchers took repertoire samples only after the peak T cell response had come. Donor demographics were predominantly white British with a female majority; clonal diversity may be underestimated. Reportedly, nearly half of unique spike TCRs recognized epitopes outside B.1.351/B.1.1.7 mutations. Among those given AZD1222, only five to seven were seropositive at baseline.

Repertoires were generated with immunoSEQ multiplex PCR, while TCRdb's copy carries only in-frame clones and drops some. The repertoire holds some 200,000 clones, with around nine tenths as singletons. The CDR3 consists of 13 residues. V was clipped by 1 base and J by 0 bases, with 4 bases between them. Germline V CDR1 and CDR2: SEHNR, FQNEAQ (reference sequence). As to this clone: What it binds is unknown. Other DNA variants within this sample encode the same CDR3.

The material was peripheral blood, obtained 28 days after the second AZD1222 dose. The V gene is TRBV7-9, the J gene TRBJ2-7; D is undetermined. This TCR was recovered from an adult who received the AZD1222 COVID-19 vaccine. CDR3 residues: CASSLDTSYEQYF. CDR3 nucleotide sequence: TGTGCCAGCAGCTTAGACACCTCCTACGAGCAGTACTTC.